This TCR beta chain was sequenced during a study of blood T cell repertoires in COVID-19 (TCRdb year 2020). In terms of the full investigation: Samples covering the acute and convalescent phases of COVID-19 were provided by collaborators in the United States, Italy and Spain. The material from the prospective study consisted of cDNA or gDNA derived from T cells, B-cell-depleted T cells, or PBMCs. Subjects who had been exposed to COVID-19, were actively infected with it, or had recovered from it provided the deeply sampled blood TCRbeta repertoires that made up the dataset. The repertoires were released in a freely available public database intended as a resource for research on the immune response to SARS-CoV-2. The samples were drawn from two sources: the first 160 participants of the ongoing ImmuneRACE study, and fewer than 1,500 subjects contributed by 6 global collaborators. Sample metadata almost always included a de-identified subject ID, COVID-19 status, age in years and sex. Where available, HLA class I and class II types were taken from metadata supplied by the sample provider and were not determined by assay-based typing.

In regard to this clone: Its recognized antigen is unknown. It has no much larger one-base neighbor in the sample; base qualities were not kept.

The collaborating institutions used their own protocols to collect whole blood in K2EDTA tubes. For TCRbeta analysis, collaborators shipped samples as frozen whole blood, isolated PBMCs, or DNA extracted from either of those sample types. Including cysteine and phenylalanine, the CDR3 has 15 amino acids. Left in the record is the CDR3 DNA by itself, 45 bases read in frame from the first base. V sheds 4 bases and J sheds 9 bases, leaving 20 bases between their ends. The germline V gene provides CDR1 SGDLS and CDR2 YYNGEE. TCRbeta CDR3 regions were amplified from genomic DNA using the immunoSEQ Assay, a bias-controlled multiplex PCR. In the paper's pipeline: The number of nucleated cells in each sample was estimated from the amplification of reference gene primers within the assay. To quantify the absolute abundance of each unique TCRbeta CDR3 rearrangement, sequence reads were collapsed and filtered. Productive Simpson clonality was computed per sample as the square root of Simpson's diversity index over productive rearrangements. The table was pulled from immuneACCESS by TCRdb, which kept in-frame rearrangements only. Such tables lose some clones; where checked, under half of the loss comes from unresolved V genes, and the rest has no known cause. The DNA was the basis for D and trimming; V, J and clone size are from that table. Counted in this sample were about 240,000 clones; approximately 85% of them appeared once. 4% of the sample goes to the ten largest clones.

The research as a whole found: Clinical and demographic metadata were provided uncurated, with the amount varying by source and participant.

Recombination connected TRBV9 to TRBJ2-1; TRBD1 is a weak D gene call, 5 bases matching. The sample taken for sequencing was peripheral blood. The source of this sequence is a man aged 50 or older with acute or convalescent COVID-19. The DNA sequence is TGTGCCAGCAGCCCTTACTTAGACAGTTTTGGTGAGCAGTTCTTC. Translated, this is CASSPYLDSFGEQFF. Full variable domain (CDR3 extended with the reference TRBV9 and TRBJ2-1 proteins): DSGVTQTPKHLITATGQRVTLRCSPRSGDLSVYWYQQSLDQGLQFLIQYYNGEERAKGNILERFSAQQFPDLHSELNLSSLELGDSALYFCASSPYLDSFGEQFFGPGTRLTVL.